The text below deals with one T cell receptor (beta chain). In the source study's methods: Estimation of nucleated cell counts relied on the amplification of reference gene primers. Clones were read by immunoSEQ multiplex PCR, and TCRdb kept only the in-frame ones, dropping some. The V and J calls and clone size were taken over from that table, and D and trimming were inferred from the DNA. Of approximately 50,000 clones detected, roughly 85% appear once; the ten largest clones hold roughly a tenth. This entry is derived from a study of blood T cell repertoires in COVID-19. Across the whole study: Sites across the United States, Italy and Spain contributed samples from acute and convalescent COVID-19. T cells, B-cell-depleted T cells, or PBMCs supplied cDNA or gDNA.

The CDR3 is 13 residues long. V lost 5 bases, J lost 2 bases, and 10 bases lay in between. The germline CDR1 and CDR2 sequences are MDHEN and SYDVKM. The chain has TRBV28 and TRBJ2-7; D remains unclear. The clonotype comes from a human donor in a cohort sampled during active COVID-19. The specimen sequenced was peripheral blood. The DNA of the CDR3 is TGTGCCAGCAGTCCTACCCTGCCCTACGAGCAGTACTTC. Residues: CASSPTLPYEQYF.